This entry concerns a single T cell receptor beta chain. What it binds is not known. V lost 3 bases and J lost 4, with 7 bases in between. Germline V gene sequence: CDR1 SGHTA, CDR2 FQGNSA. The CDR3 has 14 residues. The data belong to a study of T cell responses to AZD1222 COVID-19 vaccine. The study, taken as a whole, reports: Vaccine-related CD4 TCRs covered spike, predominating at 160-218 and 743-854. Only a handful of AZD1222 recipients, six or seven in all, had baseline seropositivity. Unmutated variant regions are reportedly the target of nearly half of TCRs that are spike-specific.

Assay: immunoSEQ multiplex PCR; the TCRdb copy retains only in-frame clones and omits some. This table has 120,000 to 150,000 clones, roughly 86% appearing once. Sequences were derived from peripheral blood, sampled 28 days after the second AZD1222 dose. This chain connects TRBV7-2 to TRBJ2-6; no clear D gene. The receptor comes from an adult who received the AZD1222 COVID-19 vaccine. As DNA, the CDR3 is TGTGCCAGCAGCTTCTTCCCAGGGGCCAACGTCCTGACTTTC. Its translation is CASSFFPGANVLTF. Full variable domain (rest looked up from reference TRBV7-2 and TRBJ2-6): GAGVSQSPSNKVTEKGKDVELRCDPISGHTALYWYRQSLGQGLEFLIYFQGNSAPDKSGLPSDRFSAERTGGSVSTLTIQRTQQEDSAVYLCASSFFPGANVLTFGAGSRLTVL.